Listed below are T cell receptor beta chains from one sample, sequenced in a study of blood T cell repertoires in COVID-19. Generated by immunoSEQ multiplex PCR, the TCRdb table keeps only in-frame clones and is missing some. Of around 260,000 clones in the sample, 83% were seen once. The sequencing input was peripheral blood. The receptor set was obtained from a woman in her forties or fifties who had recovered from COVID-19. Both conserved end residues are part of each CDR3. Fields, in order: J gene, clone size, D gene, V gene, CDR3 DNA, CDR3 protein. The D gene is left open where the match is weak. Size tells how often a clone was seen (once, few, many) or the class of an expanded clone, and some rows leave it out.

>TRBJ2-3|NA|TRBD2|TRBV11-2
TGTGCCACCAGGCTCCTAGCGGGAAGGCCTACAGATACGCAGTATTTT
CATRLLAGRPTDTQYF
>TRBJ1-1|NA|NA|TRBV7-9
TGTGCCAGCAGCTTAGAGGGACTTCCGAACACTGAAGCTTTCTTT
CASSLEGLPNTEAFF
>TRBJ2-2|NA|NA|TRBV28
TGTGCCAGCAAGACAGTCACCGGGGAGCTGTTTTTT
CASKTVTGELFF
>TRBJ2-3|NA|TRBD2|TRBV28
TGTGCCAGCAGTCCCATCGGACTAGCGGGCGCAGATACGCAGTATTTT
CASSPIGLAGADTQYF
>TRBJ1-3|NA|NA|TRBV2
TGTGCCAGCAGTGCGTCCTCGGGGGGACCCAGAGAAAACACCATATATTTT
CASSASSGGPRENTIYF
>TRBJ2-3|NA|TRBD2|TRBV11-2
TGTGCCAGCAGCTTGGACGCTGGGGGACTAGCGTGGGATACGCAGTATTTT
CASSLDAGGLAWDTQYF
>TRBJ1-5|NA|NA|TRBV6-4
TGTGCCAGCAGGGCTACGGGAGCTAGCAATCAGCCCCAGCATTTT
CASRATGASNQPQHF
>TRBJ2-3|NA|TRBD2|TRBV9
TGTGCCAGCGAGCGGGAGGGCACAGATACGCAGTATTTT
CASEREGTDTQYF
>TRBJ2-3|once|NA|TRBV4-2
TGTGCCAGCAGCCAAGCGGGAGTGTTTTTCACAGATACGCAGTATTTT
CASSQAGVFFTDTQYF
>TRBJ2-5|NA|TRBD1|TRBV2
TGTGCCAGCAGAGACAGGGCTGGTTTAGAGACCCAGTACTTC
CASRDRAGLETQYF
>TRBJ2-7|NA|NA|TRBV7-3
TGTGCCAGCAGCTTAATGTCAGGGAACGAGCAGTACTTC
CASSLMSGNEQYF
>TRBJ2-7|NA|NA|TRBV6-5
TGTGCCAGCAGCCGACAGGACCCAAACTACGAGCAGTACTTC
CASSRQDPNYEQYF
>TRBJ2-3|NA|TRBD2|TRBV30
TGTGCCTGGAGTGGAGTAGCGGGTAGCACAGATACGCAGTATTTT
CAWSGVAGSTDTQYF
>TRBJ1-5|NA|TRBD1|TRBV10-3
TGTGCCATCAGTGACCCCGGACAGGGGTGGGCCCGGCCCCAGCATTTT
CAISDPGQGWARPQHF
>TRBJ2-7|NA|TRBD1|TRBV18
TGTGCCAGCTCATGGGTTGCCAGGACAGGGACTTACTACGAGCAGTACTTC
CASSWVARTGTYYEQYF
>TRBJ2-1|NA|NA|TRBV28
TGTGCCAGCAGTTTAATACAGATACAGGGAGATCCGTACAATGAGCAGTTCTTC
CASSLIQIQGDPYNEQFF
>TRBJ2-7|NA|TRBD2|TRBV28
TGTGCCAGCAGTAAGCCCGTGGGGGGGTTCGAGCAGTACTTC
CASSKPVGGFEQYF
>TRBJ1-5|NA|TRBD1|TRBV6-5
TGTGCCAGCACACAGGGGACCGTTGATCAGCCCCAGCATTTT
CASTQGTVDQPQHF
>TRBJ1-4|NA|NA|TRBV6-2/TRBV6-3
TGTGCCAGCAGTGACATCGACAGGAATGAAAAACTGTTTTTT
CASSDIDRNEKLFF
>TRBJ2-3|few|NA|TRBV9
TGTGCCAGCAGCGTAGAGCCTATACCGGATACGCAGTATTTT
CASSVEPIPDTQYF
>TRBJ2-1|NA|NA|TRBV7-8
TGTGCCAGCAGCTTAAGGGGGGGCGGCAGCTCCTACAATGAGCAGTTCTTC
CASSLRGGGSSYNEQFF
>TRBJ2-7|few|NA|TRBV19
TGTGCCAGTAGTCCGACAGTTTCCTACGAGCAGTACTTC
CASSPTVSYEQYF
>TRBJ1-6|few|TRBD1|TRBV25-1
TGTGCCAGCAGTGCCCGGGGGACAGGGAGCAATTCACCCCTCCACTTT
CASSARGTGSNSPLHF
>TRBJ1-5|NA|NA|TRBV4-1
TGCGCCAGCAGCCAAGTCGGGGGGACCCGAACGAATCAGCCCCAGCATTTT
CASSQVGGTRTNQPQHF
>TRBJ2-7|NA|TRBD2|TRBV27
TGTGCCAGCAGTTCCAGACTAGCGGGCCTCTACGAGCAGTACTTC
CASSSRLAGLYEQYF
>TRBJ2-3|NA|TRBD1|TRBV19
TGTGCCAGTAGTAACCGACAGGGAGAGGGAACAGATACGCAGTATTTT
CASSNRQGEGTDTQYF
>TRBJ1-6|NA|NA|TRBV28
TGTGCCAGCATCGCCCACGGCCAGGGGTCTCCACCCCTCCACTTT
CASIAHGQGSPPLHF
>TRBJ2-2|few|TRBD2|TRBV2
TGTGCCAGCAAGGTAGCTAGCGGGAGTGCCGGGGAGCTGTTTTTT
CASKVASGSAGELFF
>TRBJ1-1|NA|TRBD1|TRBV5-5
TGTGCCAGCAGCCGGGGGACAGGGCAGAACACTGAAGCTTTCTTT
CASSRGTGQNTEAFF
>TRBJ2-5|NA|TRBD2|TRBV6-5
TGTGCCAGCTCCTACAGGCTAGCGGGAGTAGAGACCCAGTACTTC
CASSYRLAGVETQYF
>TRBJ2-7|NA|TRBD1|TRBV2
TGTGCCAGCACCCCCGGGACAGGAGACTACGAGCAGTACTTC
CASTPGTGDYEQYF
>TRBJ2-7|NA|TRBD2|TRBV30
TGTGCCTGGAGTGTAAGACTAGCGGGGACACGGAGCTCCTACGAGCAGTACTTC
CAWSVRLAGTRSSYEQYF
>TRBJ1-2|NA|NA|TRBV27
TGTGCCAGCAGTTTATACGAGGGCTGGTATGGCTACACCTTC
CASSLYEGWYGYTF
>TRBJ2-1|NA|TRBD1|TRBV7-8
TGTGCCAGCAGCTTTGGACAGGGATGGGACAATGAGCAGTTCTTC
CASSFGQGWDNEQFF
>TRBJ2-3|NA|TRBD2|TRBV28
TGTGCCAGCAGCCCCGCACTAGCGGGGAGCACAGATACGCAGTATTTT
CASSPALAGSTDTQYF
>TRBJ2-3|NA|TRBD1|TRBV27
TGTGCCAGCAGTGACTCCGGACAGGGGTGGCCCACAGATACGCAGTATTTT
CASSDSGQGWPTDTQYF
>TRBJ2-3|NA|NA|TRBV9
TGTGCCAGCAGCGGGTTGGGCGCTACGCAGTATTTT
CASSGLGATQYF
>TRBJ2-2|NA|NA|TRBV19
TGTGCCAGTAGTATCGAATCGCGCCCCTGGGAGCTGTTTTTT
CASSIESRPWELFF
>TRBJ2-3|NA|TRBD2|TRBV25-1
TGTGCCAGCAGAGGGTCTAGCGGGCCCACAGATACGCAGTATTTT
CASRGSSGPTDTQYF
>TRBJ2-5|once|NA|TRBV7-9
TGTGCCAGCAGCTTAGCTCGACAGCACCAAGAGACCCAGTACTTC
CASSLARQHQETQYF
>TRBJ2-3|NA|NA|TRBV6-5
TGTGCCAGCGTTCTGGGGGCGAGCACAGATACGCAGTATTTT
CASVLGASTDTQYF
>TRBJ2-7|once|TRBD2|TRBV7-9
TGTGCCAGCAGCCCGGGACTAGCGGGAAACTCCCTTGGCTACGAGCAGTACTTC
CASSPGLAGNSLGYEQYF
>TRBJ2-7|NA|TRBD2|TRBV28
TGTGCCAGCAGAACTAGCGGGACGATAAACTCCTACGAGCAGTACTTC
CASRTSGTINSYEQYF
>TRBJ2-4|many|TRBD2|TRBV4-3
TGCGCCAGCAGCCAAGATCTCGTGGCTAGCGGGAGGGCCGGAGTAATAAACATTCAGTACTTC
CASSQDLVASGRAGVINIQYF
>TRBJ2-7|NA|TRBD2|TRBV9
TGTGCCAGCAGCGAAGGCGGGGGGTACTCCTACGAGCAGTACTTC
CASSEGGGYSYEQYF
>TRBJ2-7|NA|TRBD2|TRBV30
TGTGCCTGGACCACTACGACCGGGACTAATAGTGGGCAGTACTTC
CAWTTTTGTNSGQYF
>TRBJ2-1|NA|NA|TRBV7-2
TGTGCCAGCAGCCCCGTAGCGGACCTCGCGTACAATGAGCAGTTCTTC
CASSPVADLAYNEQFF
>TRBJ1-1|NA|NA|TRBV5-1
TGCGCCAGCAGCTTGGCCGCGGGGAACCAGAACACTGAAGCTTTCTTT
CASSLAAGNQNTEAFF
>TRBJ2-7|once|NA|TRBV7-2
TGTGCCAGCAGCTCCGGCCCGGCTAGCGCCACCTACGAGCAGTACTTC
CASSSGPASATYEQYF
>TRBJ1-1|NA|NA|TRBV9
TGTGCCAGCAGCCTCGTTCAATGGATGGAGGGAGCTAGTCACACTGAAGCTTTCTTT
CASSLVQWMEGASHTEAFF
>TRBJ1-2|NA|NA|TRBV7-2
TGTGCCAGCAGCACCGCGCCGGGACTGAACTATGGCTACACCTTC
CASSTAPGLNYGYTF
>TRBJ1-1|once|NA|TRBV9
TGTGCCAGCAGCGTAGACACAGCACCGAACACTGAAGCTTTCTTT
CASSVDTAPNTEAFF
>TRBJ2-3|NA|NA|TRBV24-1
TGTGCCACCAGTGATTTGGCTACCTCAGATACGCAGTATTTT
CATSDLATSDTQYF
>TRBJ2-3|NA|NA|TRBV7-2
TGTGCCAGCAGACAGGGTCCGGGAATAGATACGCAGTATTTT
CASRQGPGIDTQYF
>TRBJ1-3|NA|NA|TRBV28
TGTGCCAGCAGTTTAACCAGGGAAAGGGGAAACACCATATATTTT
CASSLTRERGNTIYF
>TRBJ2-2|once|TRBD2|TRBV7-9
TGTGCCAGCAGCCCCACCCCTACTAGCGGGAGGTTGGGGGAGCTGTTTTTT
CASSPTPTSGRLGELFF
>TRBJ1-4|few|NA|TRBV7-8
TGTGCCAGCAGCCAAGACAGGATGACTAATGAAAAACTGTTTTTT
CASSQDRMTNEKLFF
>TRBJ2-5|NA|NA|TRBV27
TGTGCCAGCAGTTTCAGGGAGCTAGCGCGTGCGGAGACCCAGTACTTC
CASSFRELARAETQYF
>TRBJ2-2|NA|NA|TRBV28
TGTGCCAGCAGTTTATCCAGGGGACGGACCGGGGAGCTGTTTTTT
CASSLSRGRTGELFF
>TRBJ2-7|NA|TRBD1|TRBV6-5
TGTGCCAGCAGTTACCAACGACAGGGGGCCGGCGAGCAGTACTTC
CASSYQRQGAGEQYF